This is a list of T cell receptor beta chains from one sample in a study of yellow fever vaccine responses in identical twins. TCRdb re-called the RT-PCR reads with MiXCR, one entry per CDR3 protein. Here the sample spans some 20,000 distinct CDR3 sequences, around four fifths being singletons. The starting material was T cells from blood (PBMCs), unsorted or a sorted subset (not recorded which), obtained before or after yellow fever vaccination (not recorded which). Receptor source: a woman in her late teens or twenties who received the yellow fever vaccine. Both conserved end residues are part of each CDR3. A D gene is named only where the DNA matches it firmly. Not every row has a clone size; where given, it reads once, few, many or a size class.

j_call: TRBJ2-6; d_call: -; clone_size: -; v_call: TRBV11-1; cdr3_nt: TGTGCCAGCAGCTTAGGAGTACCGGGGGCCAACGTCCTGACTTTC; cdr3_aa: CASSLGVPGANVLTF
j_call: TRBJ1-1; d_call: -; clone_size: few; v_call: TRBV10-3; cdr3_nt: TGTGCCATCAGTGAGTCTTTGGCTGAAGCTTTCTTT; cdr3_aa: CAISESLAEAFF
j_call: TRBJ1-3; d_call: -; clone_size: -; v_call: TRBV28; cdr3_nt: TGTGCCAGCAGTTTACAGGGGAGCTCTGGAAACACCATATATTTT; cdr3_aa: CASSLQGSSGNTIYF
j_call: TRBJ2-2; d_call: -; clone_size: few; v_call: TRBV29-1; cdr3_nt: TGCAGCGTGCGGGCCGCGAACACCGGGGAGCTGTTTTTT; cdr3_aa: CSVRAANTGELFF
j_call: TRBJ2-7; d_call: TRBD1; clone_size: -; v_call: TRBV4-3; cdr3_nt: TGCGCCAGCAGCCACGGGACAGATAGCTCCTACGAGCAGTACTTC; cdr3_aa: CASSHGTDSSYEQYF
j_call: TRBJ1-1; d_call: TRBD1; clone_size: few; v_call: TRBV18; cdr3_nt: TGTGCCAGCTCACCCGGACAGGGAGCGAACACTGAAGCTTTCTTT; cdr3_aa: CASSPGQGANTEAFF
j_call: TRBJ1-4; d_call: TRBD1; clone_size: -; v_call: TRBV11-2; cdr3_nt: TGTGCCAGCAGCCTATTGTCCGGGACAGGGGGAAAACTGTTTTTT; cdr3_aa: CASSLLSGTGGKLFF
j_call: TRBJ2-1; d_call: TRBD2; clone_size: -; v_call: TRBV11-3; cdr3_nt: TGTGCCAGCAGCTTAGGGACTAGCGGTTACAATGAGCAGTTCTTC; cdr3_aa: CASSLGTSGYNEQFF
j_call: TRBJ2-5; d_call: -; clone_size: -; v_call: TRBV29-1; cdr3_nt: TGCAGCGTTGTGCTAGGAGAGACCCAGTACTTC; cdr3_aa: CSVVLGETQYF
j_call: TRBJ2-1; d_call: TRBD2; clone_size: few; v_call: TRBV13; cdr3_nt: TGTGCCAGCCACGGGACTAGCGGGGACAATGAGCAGTTCTTC; cdr3_aa: CASHGTSGDNEQFF
j_call: TRBJ2-2; d_call: -; clone_size: -; v_call: TRBV11-2; cdr3_nt: TGTGCCAGCAGTTACGGACAGAACACCGGGGAGCTGTTTTTT; cdr3_aa: CASSYGQNTGELFF
j_call: TRBJ1-5; d_call: -; clone_size: -; v_call: TRBV6-2/TRBV6-3; cdr3_nt: TGTGCCAGCAGCTACTCGGGGGGCGACAATCAGCCCCAGCATTTT; cdr3_aa: CASSYSGGDNQPQHF
j_call: TRBJ2-3; d_call: TRBD2; clone_size: once; v_call: TRBV11-1; cdr3_nt: TGTGCCAGCACCCTAAACATAGTGACTAGCGGCACAGATACGCAGTATTTT; cdr3_aa: CASTLNIVTSGTDTQYF
j_call: TRBJ2-1; d_call: -; clone_size: -; v_call: TRBV11-1; cdr3_nt: TGTGCCAGCAGCCCCCTACTATACGGAGATTACAATGAGCAGTTCTTC; cdr3_aa: CASSPLLYGDYNEQFF
j_call: TRBJ2-7; d_call: -; clone_size: few; v_call: TRBV12-3/TRBV12-4; cdr3_nt: TGTGCCAGCAGCGCCCCAAGAGGGACCCCCTCCTACGAGCAGTACTTC; cdr3_aa: CASSAPRGTPSYEQYF